This T cell receptor (beta chain) was sequenced in a study of shared clonotypes between healthy human individuals. Broader study findings: Across four donors, naive CD4 shared 5% to 6.5%, naive CD8 3% to 3.5%, memory CD4 less than 2.5%, memory CD8 about 0.4%. Rarefaction analysis demonstrated incomplete sorted-subset sequencing notwithstanding large depth. Relative to their counterparts shared across all four donors, non-shared clonotypes exhibited diminished generation probabilities.

This clone was seen only once. Antigen unknown. The data were produced by immunoSEQ multiplex PCR, yet TCRdb's version contains in-frame clones alone and is incomplete. The sample has approximately 600,000 clones, approximately 96% seen once; the top ten hold over 0.095%. CD45RO-negative, CCR7-positively selected cells formed the naive CD8 fraction, excluding terminally differentiated effector memory CD45RA+ cells. CDR1 and CDR2 (germline): MDHEN, SYDVKM. The CDR3 has 18 residues. V was clipped by 5 bases and J by 4 bases, with 26 bases between them. Sequencing was carried out using naive CD8+ T cells sorted from blood. The clonotype was recovered from a woman younger than 45 in good health. The gene calls are TRBV28 and TRBJ1-1; D is perhaps TRBD1 (6 bases). CDR3 nucleotides: TGTGCCAGCAGTCCTCTCGGGGGGCCGTTTGGTGGGCCCACTGAAGCTTTCTTT. Protein product: CASSPLGGPFGGPTEAFF.